The 32 T cell receptor beta chains reported below all come from one sample, sequenced in a study of blood T cell repertoires in COVID-19. Clones were sequenced by immunoSEQ multiplex PCR, and TCRdb holds only the in-frame ones, with some missing. The sample has approximately 260,000 clones; about 85% are singletons. Sequencing input: PBMCs or T cells enriched from blood (not recorded which). The source is a woman in her 50s who had been exposed to COVID-19.

The CDR3 DNA sequence: TGTGCCAGCAGCCTTAGCGGGGGGCCAGATACGCAGTATTTT. Translation: CASSLSGGPDTQYF. The chain recombines TRBV6-2 or TRBV6-3 with TRBJ2-3; 10 bases align to TRBD2. CDR1 and CDR2 (germline): MNHEY, SVGEGT. The CDR3 loop spans 14 amino acids. J lost 4 bases, V lost 6 bases, and 4 bases had no gene match.

The V call is TRBV6-2 or TRBV6-3, the J call TRBJ2-1, with TRBD1 matching 7 bases. The CDR3 contains 17 residues. The trim removed 2 bases at V and 5 bases at J, leaving 12 bases unmatched. The germline gives CDR1 MNHEY, CDR2 SVGEGT. The CDR3 nucleotides read TGTGCCAGCAGTTACCTGGGACAGCCCCCTTTTAACAATGAGCAGTTCTTC. Translated, it gives CASSYLGQPPFNNEQFF.

The chain is built from TRBV9 and TRBJ2-2; D is uncertain. Germline V gene lookup returns CDR1 SGDLS and CDR2 YYNGEE. Trimming removed 3 bases from V and 1 base from J, with 4 bases in between. This CDR3 has 13 amino acids. The CDR3 coding sequence is TGTGCCAGCAGCGCGCGGAACACCGGGGAGCTGTTTTTT. Encoded protein: CASSARNTGELFF.

The chain recombines TRBV28 with TRBJ1-2; possibly TRBD1 for D (5 bases). Trimming cost V 1 base and J 4 bases, with 7 bases left between them. Germline lookup yields CDR1 MDHEN and CDR2 SYDVKM. This CDR3 spans 13 amino acids. The CDR3 DNA follows: TGTGCCAGCAGTTTATTGGGGCCCTATGGCTACACCTTC. Translation gives CASSLLGPYGYTF.

This clone was observed once. The CDR3 protein is CATMDRGFADIQYF. DNA of the CDR3: TGTGCCACTATGGACAGGGGGTTCGCGGACATTCAGTACTTC. V gene TRBV19 combines with J gene TRBJ2-4; 10 bases match TRBD1. V gave up 10 bases and J gave up 8 bases; unmatched junction bases: 11. This CDR3 spans 14 amino acids. Germline assignment: CDR1 LNHDA and CDR2 SQIVND (reference sequence).

This clone was recorded once. The chain combines TRBV7-9 with TRBJ1-3; 7 bases are a match to TRBD1. The germline gives CDR1 SEHNR, CDR2 FQNEAQ (reference sequence). The CDR3 length is 16 residues. The V gene end was trimmed by 4 bases and the J gene end by 1 base; junction bases not matched to a gene: 7. CDR3 bases: TGTGCCAGCAGCTCTTCAGGGGGTTGGTCTGGAAACACCATATATTTT. The encoded protein is CASSSSGGWSGNTIYF.

The chain links TRBV3-1 (or the pseudogene TRBV3-2) to TRBJ1-1, with TRBD1 identical over 9 bases. There are 15 residues in the CDR3. The junction had 5 bases not matched to a gene; V was cut back by 5 bases and J by 1 base. CDR1 LGHDT and CDR2 YNNKEL come from the germline V gene (reference sequence). The CDR3 nucleotides are TGTGCCAGCAGCTCAACAGGGGGCGCGAACACTGAAGCTTTCTTT. Its translation: CASSSTGGANTEAFF.

This clone was observed a few times. The rearrangement joins TRBV29-1 to TRBJ1-3; D not resolved. CDR1 and CDR2 (germline): SQVTM, ANQGSEA. V was clipped by 7 bases and J by 0 bases, with 13 bases between them. CDR3 length: 14 residues. The CDR3 coding sequence is TGCAGCGCCCTCAGCGCCGCCTCTGGAAACACCATATATTTT. Amino acid sequence: CSALSAASGNTIYF.

The rearrangement links TRBV10-1 to TRBJ2-5; 7 positions match TRBD1. CDR3 length equals 15 residues. V lost 0 bases to trimming and J lost 1 base; unmatched junction nucleotides: 2. CDR1 and CDR2 (germline): WNHNN, SYGVQD (reference sequence). This CDR3 is CASSESGGLQETQYF. The CDR3 region has the DNA TGCGCCAGCAGTGAGTCAGGGGGCCTCCAAGAGACCCAGTACTTC.

The chain employs TRBV7-9 and TRBJ1-2; no clear D. The ends were cut back, 5 bases at V and 6 bases at J, with 13 bases in the middle. The CDR3 extends over 13 amino acids. Germline loops: CDR1 SEHNR, CDR2 FQNEAQ (reference sequence). The CDR3 sequence: CASSQPGNNGYTF. CDR3 DNA sequence: TGTGCCAGCAGCCAACCGGGTAATAATGGCTACACCTTC.

V usage is TRBV6-6 and J usage is TRBJ1-1; maybe TRBD1 (6 bases). V lost 6 bases and J lost 6, with 8 bases in between. From germline, CDR1 is MNHNY and CDR2 SVGAGI (reference sequence). This CDR3 spans 11 amino acids. In DNA form, the CDR3 reads TGTGCCAGCAGACAGGGACCTGAAGCTTTCTTT. Translated, it gives CASRQGPEAFF.

This chain uses TRBV11-2 with TRBJ2-1; 7 positions match TRBD2. After removal of 4 bases from V and 9 bases from J, the junction contained 3 bases not matched to a gene. Per the germline V gene, CDR1 is SGHAT and CDR2 is FQNNGV. The CDR3 loop spans 12 amino acids. The CDR3 DNA reads TGTGCCAGCAGCTACTGGGGGGGTGAGCAGTTCTTC. Amino acid sequence: CASSYWGGEQFF.

The chain employs TRBV4-1 and TRBJ1-2; 9 nucleotides align to TRBD1. The V gene's germline CDR1 is MGHRA and CDR2 YSYEKL. This CDR3 spans 18 amino acids. V shed 6 bases and J 2 bases; nucleotides not matched to a gene: 16. The CDR3 coding sequence is TGCGCCAGCAGTCATTTGGACAGGGGAAGAGGGGTGAACTATGGCTACACCTTC. Its protein is CASSHLDRGRGVNYGYTF.

This sequence joins TRBV19 and TRBJ2-3, with 8 bases aligning to TRBD2. Germline-derived CDR1 and CDR2 are LNHDA and SQIVND (reference sequence). V trimming: 1 base; J trimming: 3 bases; junction bases outside the gene matches: 6. The CDR3 length is 16 residues. In DNA form, the CDR3 reads TGTGCCAGTAGTATAGGGGCGGGGGGCAGAACAGATACGCAGTATTTT. Residues: CASSIGAGGRTDTQYF. Variable domain in full (rest from reference TRBV19 and TRBJ2-3): DGGITQSPKYLFRKEGQNVTLSCEQNLNHDAMYWYRQDPGQGLRLIYYSQIVNDFQKGDIAEGYSVSREKKESFPLTVTSAQKNPTAFYLCASSIGAGGRTDTQYFGPGTRLTVL.

This rearrangement joins TRBV15 to TRBJ1-3; TRBD1 aligns across 12 bases. V lost 0 bases and J lost 2; bases outside the gene matches: 8. CDR1 LNHNV and CDR2 YYDKDF come from the germline V gene (reference sequence). The CDR3 is 19 residues long. The CDR3 region has the DNA TGTGCCACCAGCAGAGATCTCAACCGGGACAGGGGGCCTGGAAACACCATATATTTT. Protein: CATSRDLNRDRGPGNTIYF.

V is TRBV3-1 (or the pseudogene TRBV3-2) and J is TRBJ1-2; D gene unclear. V dropped 0 bases and J dropped 8 bases, with 13 bases sitting between them. CDR3 length: 14 amino acids. Germline CDR1 and CDR2: LGHDT and YNNKEL (reference sequence). DNA of the CDR3: TGTGCCAGCAGCCAAGACGGGGAATTGCGGGGCTACACCTTC. Translation: CASSQDGELRGYTF.

This chain joins TRBV27 and TRBJ1-1, with unresolved D. V was shortened by 6 bases and J by 5 bases, with 13 bases between the two germline ends. The CDR3 contains 13 residues. CDR1 is MNHEY and CDR2 is SMNVEV in the germline V gene (reference sequence). The CDR3 reads CASSPLLRTEAFF. Here the CDR3 DNA reads TGTGCCAGCAGCCCTTTACTAAGGACTGAAGCTTTCTTT.

The genes are TRBV11-1 and TRBJ1-4; D unclear. V was pared by 5 bases and J by 8 bases, with 18 bases between. The germline V gene encodes CDR1 SGHAT and CDR2 FQDESV (reference sequence). CDR3 length equals 15 residues. The CDR3 nucleotides are TGTGCCAGCAGCACCTTTCGGGGAAGAGGGGAAAAACTGTTTTTT. Translation: CASSTFRGRGEKLFF.

The chain joins TRBV7-2 to TRBJ1-5; D is uncertain. The CDR3 extends over 13 amino acids. V dropped 3 bases and J dropped 7 bases, with 10 bases sitting between them. CDR1 is SGHTA and CDR2 is FQGNSA in the germline V gene. CDR3 in amino acids: CASSLTGMQPQHF. In DNA form, the CDR3 reads TGTGCCAGCAGCTTGACGGGTATGCAGCCCCAGCATTTT.

The chain uses TRBV5-1 and TRBJ1-1; perhaps TRBD1 as D (5 bases). Germline lookup yields CDR1 SGHRS and CDR2 YFSETQ. The CDR3 is 13 residues long. V dropped 4 bases and J dropped 3 bases, with 10 bases sitting between them. As DNA, the CDR3 is TGCGCCAGCAGCCCGACAGATCACACTGAAGCTTTCTTT. Its protein product is CASSPTDHTEAFF.

The chain employs TRBV14 and TRBJ2-7; the match to TRBD1 covers 8 bases. The CDR3 contains 15 residues. Germline values: CDR1 SGHDN, CDR2 FVKESK. V shed 3 bases, J shed 3 bases, and the junction held 7 bases outside the gene matches. In DNA form, the CDR3 reads TGTGCCAGCAGCCATGGGACAGGCCTAAACTACGAGCAGTACTTC. It specifies CASSHGTGLNYEQYF. Full variable domain (outside the CDR3, taken from reference TRBV14 and TRBJ2-7): EAGVTQFPSHSVIEKGQTVTLRCDPISGHDNLYWYRRVMGKEIKFLLHFVKESKQDESGMPNNRFLAERTGGTYSTLKVQPAELEDSGVYFCASSHGTGLNYEQYFGPGTRLTVT.

V is TRBV28 and J is TRBJ2-3, with D possibly matching TRBD2 (5 bases). The V gene lost 6 bases and the J gene lost 7 bases, with 17 bases spanning the gap. The CDR3 totals 14 residues. CDR1 MDHEN and CDR2 SYDVKM come from the germline V gene. CDR3 DNA sequence: TGTGCCAGCAGCCATTACAGAGGACTTCATACGCAGTATTTT. Its translation: CASSHYRGLHTQYF.

The chain recombines TRBV15 with TRBJ1-6; D is unclear. Trimming took 2 bases from V and 12 from J, leaving 17 bases between them. Germline assignment: CDR1 LNHNV and CDR2 YYDKDF (reference sequence). The CDR3 covers 15 residues. CDR3 nucleotide sequence: TGTGCCACCAGCAGACTGGACCGAGCAGAGGGACCCCTCCACTTT. The encoded protein is CATSRLDRAEGPLHF.

The chain combines TRBV30 with TRBJ1-2; no definite D call. Germline V gene data show CDR1 as GTSNPN and CDR2 as SVGIG (reference sequence). CDR3 length: 13 amino acids. V shed 1 base and J shed 7 bases, with 13 bases lying between them. As DNA, the CDR3 is TGTGCCTGGAGTGGGGCCTTGCAAGGTGGCTACACCTTC. Amino acid sequence: CAWSGALQGGYTF.

The V gene is TRBV2, the J gene TRBJ1-1; D unclear. Germline CDR1 reads SNHLY; CDR2 reads FYNNEI. V shed 5 bases and J shed 0 bases, with 4 bases lying between them. The length of the CDR3 is 12 residues. CDR3 coding DNA: TGTGCCAGCAGTCGGGTGAACACTGAAGCTTTCTTT. Encoded protein: CASSRVNTEAFF.

The chain uses TRBV29-1 and TRBJ1-2; 10 positions agree with TRBD1. This CDR3 comprises 12 residues. V was pared by 7 bases and J by 6 bases, with 5 bases of the junction left unmatched. Per the germline V gene, CDR1 is SQVTM and CDR2 is ANQGSEA. CDR3 DNA: TGCAGCGCTCTGACAGGGGGCAATGGCTACACCTTC. Amino acids: CSALTGGNGYTF. The full variable domain, with the rest looked up from reference TRBV29-1 and TRBJ1-2, is SAVISQKPSRDICQRGTSLTIQCQVDSQVTMMFWYRQQPGQSLTLIATANQGSEATYESGFVIDKFPISRPNLTFSTLTVSNMSPEDSSIYLCSALTGGNGYTFGSGTRLTVV.

The rearrangement links TRBV19 to TRBJ1-5, with D unresolved. The germline V gene encodes CDR1 LNHDA and CDR2 SQIVND (reference sequence). The V end lost 0 bases, the J end lost 9 bases, and 9 bases lay between the germline ends. The CDR3 is 13 residues long. CDR3 region: CASSIDGDLPQHF. The CDR3 nucleotides are TGTGCCAGTAGTATAGATGGAGATCTGCCCCAGCATTTT.

The V call is TRBV12-3 or TRBV12-4, the J call TRBJ2-2; 11 nucleotides align to TRBD1. This CDR3 is built from 12 residues. CDR3 sequence (DNA): TGTGGTGGACAGGGGGCGACCGGGGAGCTGTTTTTT. Residues: CGGQGATGELFF.

This chain links TRBV9 with TRBJ1-5, with TRBD1 as a possible D gene (5 bases). Trimming stripped 0 bases from V and 4 bases from J, with 5 bases between. Germline CDR1 and CDR2: SGDLS and YYNGEE. This CDR3 contains 13 residues. CDR3 nucleotides: TGTGCCAGCAGCGTAGCAGGGAATCAGCCCCAGCATTTT. Its translation: CASSVAGNQPQHF. Full variable domain (rest looked up from reference TRBV9 and TRBJ1-5): DSGVTQTPKHLITATGQRVTLRCSPRSGDLSVYWYQQSLDQGLQFLIQYYNGEERAKGNILERFSAQQFPDLHSELNLSSLELGDSALYFCASSVAGNQPQHFGDGTRLSIL.

This CDR3 reads CASSPLAGGSPGELFF. The CDR3 nucleotides are TGTGCCAGCAGCCCATTGGCGGGGGGCTCCCCCGGGGAGCTGTTTTTT. The rearrangement uses TRBV7-9 and TRBJ2-2, with 8 bases that match TRBD2. The CDR3 contains 16 residues. Germline values: CDR1 SEHNR, CDR2 FQNEAQ (reference sequence). Losses at the gene ends were 5 bases for V and 6 bases for J; bases not matched to a gene: 11.

The chain recombines TRBV25-1 with TRBJ2-5, with D possibly TRBD2 on 6 matching bases. V dropped 4 bases and J dropped 1 base, with 13 bases sitting between them. This CDR3 contains 15 residues. Germline assignment: CDR1 MGHDK and CDR2 SYGVNS. In DNA, the CDR3 is TGTGCCAGCAGTGGCTCGGGACTTCTCCAAGAGACCCAGTACTTC. It codes for CASSGSGLLQETQYF.

This chain joins TRBV3-1 (or the pseudogene TRBV3-2) and TRBJ1-3; D gene uncertain. The ends were cut back, 1 base at V and 6 bases at J, with 10 bases in the middle. The CDR3 has 14 residues. Per germline, CDR1 LGHDT and CDR2 YNNKEL (reference sequence). The CDR3: CASSQGRAQNTIYF. The CDR3 DNA sequence: TGTGCCAGCAGCCAAGGGAGGGCACAAAACACCATATATTTT.